This TCR beta chain stems from a study of blood T cell repertoires in COVID-19. Study-level information: Italy, Spain and the United States were the sources of the convalescent and acute COVID-19 samples.

In the original processing: Reference gene primers were amplified, and this amplification served to estimate nucleated cell counts. Using immunoSEQ multiplex PCR, the repertoire was profiled, and TCRdb retains in-frame clones only, with some absent. Clone size and V and J calls were adopted from that table, with D and trimming inferred from the DNA. This repertoire shows some 130,000 clones, roughly 87% found once; its top ten account for approximately 11%. This clone was detected only once. The CDR3 length is 16 residues. V shed 8 bases, J shed 5 bases, and the junction held 14 bases outside the gene matches. Germline assignment: CDR1 MGHDK and CDR2 SYGVNS.

The TCR was taken from a man older than 75 with acute or convalescent COVID-19. Specimen: peripheral blood. The rearrangement uses TRBV25-1 and TRBJ2-3, with TRBD1 matching 9 bases. The CDR3 region has the DNA TGTGCCAGCGCCTCCAGGAACAGGGGGCTTCTAGATACGCAGTATTTT. It translates to CASASRNRGLLDTQYF. Filled out from reference TRBV25-1 and TRBJ2-3, the complete variable domain reads EADIYQTPRYLVIGTGKKITLECSQTMGHDKMYWYQQDPGMELHLIHYSYGVNSTEKGDLSSESTVSRIRTEHFPLTLESARPSHTSQYLCASASRNRGLLDTQYFGPGTRLTVL.